These T cell receptor beta chains were read from a single sample in a study of T cells in Graves' hyperthyroidism and ophthalmopathy. TCRdb reprocessed the multiplex PCR reads via MiXCR and lists one record per CDR3 protein. Of fewer than 400,000 distinct CDR3 sequences in the sample, approximately 25% were seen once. Material for sequencing was blood. The receptors here all came from a man in his fifties with Graves' hyperthyroidism. Each CDR3 is given with its conserved first and last residue. D genes are given only for firm matches. Part of the rows lack a size; the others show once, few, many or a class for expanded clones.

d_gene	j_gene	v_gene	abundance	CDR3nt	CDR3aa
-	TRBJ1-6	TRBV5-6	-	TGTGCCAGCAGCTTCGGACGGCACGGTTCACCCCTCCACTTT	CASSFGRHGSPLHF
TRBD1	TRBJ2-5	TRBV7-2	-	TGTGCCAGCAGCCCCCTTCCCGGACAGGCCAGACAAGAGACCCAGTACTTC	CASSPLPGQARQETQYF
-	TRBJ1-3	TRBV7-2	-	TGTGCCAGCAGCTTTATAGGGAAAAACACCATATATTTT	CASSFIGKNTIYF
-	TRBJ2-1	TRBV30	many	TGTGCCTGGAGTGTTTCTGGCCTGGGGTCCTACAATGAGCAGTTCTTC	CAWSVSGLGSYNEQFF
-	TRBJ1-5	TRBV28	-	TGTGCCAGCAGTTTCCGAGCGCAAGGCAATCAGCCCCAGCATTTT	CASSFRAQGNQPQHF
-	TRBJ2-5	TRBV7-8	-	TGTGCCAGCAGCTTTACGGAGACCCAGTACTTC	CASSFTETQYF
-	TRBJ2-3	TRBV5-5	few	TGTGCCAGCAGATTGGAGGGGGACACAGATACGCAGTATTTT	CASRLEGDTDTQYF
-	TRBJ1-1	TRBV2	-	TGTGCCAGCAGTGCTGAAGAGGGGACTGAAGCTTTCTTT	CASSAEEGTEAFF
-	TRBJ2-5	TRBV19	-	TGTGCCAGTAGTATACCGGGACTCCCCTCTGACCAGTACTTC	CASSIPGLPSDQYF
-	TRBJ2-3	TRBV7-6	few	TGTGCCAGCAGCTTGGCCATTTCAGATACGCAGTATTTT	CASSLAISDTQYF
TRBD1	TRBJ1-2	TRBV10-3	-	TGTGCCATCACCCCCCTACAGGGGACGGGCTACACCTTC	CAITPLQGTGYTF
-	TRBJ1-1	TRBV30	many	TGTGCCTGGATAGGGGGATGGACTGAAGCTTTCTTT	CAWIGGWTEAFF
TRBD2	TRBJ2-7	TRBV9	few	TGTGCCAGCAGCCTCGGGACTAGCGGGTTATACGAGCAGTACTTC	CASSLGTSGLYEQYF
-	TRBJ1-1	TRBV5-5	-	TGTGCCAGCAGCGGAAGAAGGTCTGAAGCTTTCTTT	CASSGRRSEAFF
TRBD2	TRBJ2-7	TRBV5-1	many	TGCGCCAGCAGCTCCGGGACTAGCGGGTACGAGCAGTACTTC	CASSSGTSGYEQYF
TRBD1	TRBJ2-1	TRBV5-1	few	TGCGCCAGCAGCTTGGCGGGACAGGCCAGCTCCTACAATGAGCAGTTCTTC	CASSLAGQASSYNEQFF
TRBD1	TRBJ1-5	TRBV27	few	TGTGCCAGCAGAGACAGGGACCGCAATCAGCCCCAGCATTTT	CASRDRDRNQPQHF
TRBD2	TRBJ2-7	TRBV5-1	few	TGCGCCAGCAGCTTGAGAACTAGCGGGACGACCTACGAGCAGTACTTC	CASSLRTSGTTYEQYF
-	TRBJ2-1	TRBV12-3/TRBV12-4	few	TGTGCCAGCAGGACCTGGGGATTGGATGAGCAGTTCTTC	CASRTWGLDEQFF
TRBD1	TRBJ2-2	TRBV7-2	-	TGTGCCAGCAGCGGACAGGTGAACACCGGGGAGCTGTTTTTT	CASSGQVNTGELFF
-	TRBJ2-7	TRBV29-1	-	TGCAGCGTAGTTACCGGGACACCGTACGAGCAGTACTTC	CSVVTGTPYEQYF
TRBD2	TRBJ2-1	TRBV7-8	many	TGTGCCAGCAGCTTACGTCCTAGCGGGAGTTTCGATGAGCAGTTCTTC	CASSLRPSGSFDEQFF
-	TRBJ1-4	TRBV28	-	TGTGCCAGCAGTGAATTCGGTAATGAAAAACTGTTTTTT	CASSEFGNEKLFF
-	TRBJ2-5	TRBV6-1	-	TGTGCCACCAACCCCGGTTGGTACCGAGGCGAGACCCAGTACTTC	CATNPGWYRGETQYF
-	TRBJ2-7	TRBV5-1	-	TGCGCCAGCAGCCTCGGGCCCCAGAGTGAGCAGTACTTC	CASSLGPQSEQYF
-	TRBJ2-3	TRBV7-2	many	TGTGCCAGCAGCTTTAGAGGGGCTAGCACAGATACGCAGTATTTT	CASSFRGASTDTQYF
-	TRBJ2-7	TRBV20-1	many	TGCAGTGCTAGAGCCGCGGACGGCTCCTACGAGCAGTACTTC	CSARAADGSYEQYF
-	TRBJ2-7	TRBV6-1	few	TGTGCCAGCAGAAATAATGTTCTAGACTCCTACGAGCAGTACTTC	CASRNNVLDSYEQYF
TRBD2	TRBJ2-1	TRBV6-1	few	TGTGCCAGCAGCAAACTAGCGGACGCCTACAATGAGCAGTTCTTC	CASSKLADAYNEQFF
TRBD1	TRBJ1-1	TRBV4-1	-	TGCGCCAGCAGCCAAGATCACAGGGGGGCGACTGAAGCTTTCTTT	CASSQDHRGATEAFF
-	TRBJ1-2	TRBV3-1	-	TGTGCCAGCAGCCAAGAGGGTTTTGGTGGCTACACCTTC	CASSQEGFGGYTF
TRBD2	TRBJ2-7	TRBV6-1	many	TGTGCCAGCAGGAATCTAGCGGGAGCAGTTGCCGAGCAGTACTTC	CASRNLAGAVAEQYF
-	TRBJ2-2	TRBV12-3/TRBV12-4	-	TGTGCCAGCAGAGACTTAGCGGCGAACACCGGGGAGCTGTTTTTT	CASRDLAANTGELFF
-	TRBJ2-5	TRBV19	few	TGTGCCAGTAGTGGGATGGGAGGTGGTGAGACCCAGTACTTC	CASSGMGGGETQYF
-	TRBJ1-5	TRBV29-1	many	TGCAGCGTCACAGTCCATAGCAATCAGCCCCAGCATTTT	CSVTVHSNQPQHF
TRBD1	TRBJ2-5	TRBV2	-	TGTGCCAGCAGAGACAGGGGTACACAAGAGACCCAGTACTTC	CASRDRGTQETQYF
TRBD2	TRBJ2-1	TRBV19	few	TGTGCCAGTAGTAGTCTAGCGGGAGGCGCTGAGCAGTTCTTC	CASSSLAGGAEQFF